A single sample is the source of the 9 T cell receptor beta chains below, sequenced in a study of siplizumab effects on memory and regulatory T cells. Produced via immunoSEQ multiplex PCR; TCRdb's table is partial and in-frame only. The repertoire consists of some 100,000 clones, with roughly 96% occurring once and the leading ten covering around 0.03%. The sequenced sample was naive CD4+ T cells sorted from blood. All receptors come from a human donor in good health.

The rearrangement uses TRBV29-1 and TRBJ1-2; possible D gene TRBD1, 5 bases. Trimming took off 5 bases at V and 8 bases at J, with 12 bases between the two ends. Germline CDR1 is SQVTM and CDR2 is ANQGSEA. The length of the CDR3 is 11 residues. The CDR3 DNA reads TGCAGCGTTCGGGCCGGGGGAGGCTACACCTTC. Its protein is CSVRAGGGYTF. The complete variable domain, with remaining parts taken from reference TRBV29-1 and TRBJ1-2, reads SAVISQKPSRDICQRGTSLTIQCQVDSQVTMMFWYRQQPGQSLTLIATANQGSEATYESGFVIDKFPISRPNLTFSTLTVSNMSPEDSSIYLCSVRAGGGYTFGSGTRLTVV.

CDR3 protein: CASSQDRGAGGTDTQYF. The CDR3 DNA reads as TGTGCCAGCAGCCAAGATAGAGGAGCGGGGGGCACAGATACGCAGTATTTT. V gene TRBV4-2 combines with J gene TRBJ2-3; TRBD2 agrees at 8 bases. CDR1 and CDR2 (germline): LGHNA, YNFKEQ. CDR3 length: 17 amino acids. Trimming removed 0 bases from V and 1 base from J; junction bases left unmatched: 6.

The V gene is TRBV5-5, the J gene TRBJ1-4; tentative D call: TRBD1 (5 bases). Germline V lookup: CDR1 SGHKS, CDR2 YYEKEE (reference sequence). Trimming took 2 bases from V and 4 from J, leaving 9 bases between them. The CDR3 is 14 residues long. In DNA form, the CDR3 reads TGTGCCAGCAGCTTTGCAGGGTTTAATGAAAAACTGTTTTTT. Protein product: CASSFAGFNEKLFF.

V is TRBV7-8 and J is TRBJ2-7; D remains unclear. Germline assignment: CDR1 SGHVS and CDR2 FQNEAQ. V was clipped by 3 bases and J by 7 bases, with 10 bases between them. The CDR3 extends over 12 amino acids. CDR3 in amino acids: CASSLSDLEQYF. CDR3 coding DNA: TGTGCCAGCAGCTTGTCTGACTTAGAGCAGTACTTC.

This clone was seen a single time. The CDR3 DNA sequence: TGTGCCAGCAGTAAGGGCCGGGACTCTGGGGCCAACGTCCTGACTTTC. Translating gives CASSKGRDSGANVLTF. The rearrangement uses TRBV2 and TRBJ2-6; D may be TRBD2 (5 bases). The ends were cut back, 5 bases at V and 0 bases at J, with 11 bases in the middle. The CDR3 runs to 16 residues. Germline values: CDR1 SNHLY, CDR2 FYNNEI.

This chain joins TRBV6-5 and TRBJ1-2, with 8 positions matching TRBD1. The junction had 4 bases not matched to a gene; V was cut back by 2 bases and J by 8 bases. Germline loops: CDR1 MNHEY, CDR2 SVGAGI. CDR3 size: 13 residues. Here the CDR3 DNA reads TGTGCCAGCAGTTACGACAGGGGCGGCGGCTACACCTTC. This codes for CASSYDRGGGYTF.

The chain uses TRBV10-3 and TRBJ1-2; no clear D gene. This CDR3 has 16 residues. V lost 0 bases to trimming and J lost 0 bases, with 11 bases between them. Germline CDR1 reads ENHRY; CDR2 reads SYGVKD. CDR3 bases: TGTGCCATCAGTGAGTCGCTAGAGAGAGCTAACTATGGCTACACCTTC. It translates to CAISESLERANYGYTF.

This sequence joins TRBV11-3 and TRBJ1-3, with 12 bases lining up with TRBD1. Unmatched junction bases numbered 19, after V lost 6 bases and J lost 4 bases. This CDR3 comprises 20 residues. CDR1 and CDR2 from the germline V gene are SGHNT and YENEEA. CDR3 DNA: TGTGCCAGCAGGGCGGGCGGGACAGGGGGCCTCGGTTTCCGAGGAAACACCATATATTTT. It specifies CASRAGGTGGLGFRGNTIYF.

This chain joins TRBV4-2 and TRBJ2-7; 8 bases are a match to TRBD1. The J segment lost 2 bases and the V segment lost 2 bases, leaving 8 bases of the junction unmatched. Germline CDR1 reads LGHNA; CDR2 reads YNFKEQ. The CDR3 loop spans 16 amino acids. The CDR3 sequence is CASSQSTQGDPYEQYF. CDR3 bases: TGTGCCAGCAGCCAATCCACACAGGGGGACCCCTACGAGCAGTACTTC.